A single T cell receptor (beta chain) is shown here with its context. This CDR3 is 13 amino acids long. With V trimmed by 8 bases and J by 3 bases, 6 bases remained unmatched. CDR1 and CDR2 from the germline V gene are MNHNS and SASEGT. Time point of the sample: newly diagnosed GD, antithyroid drugs for less than 3 months. Construction of the TCR library relied on RNA isolated from PBMCs. These data originate in a study of regulatory T cells in long-lasting Graves disease. CDR3 regions were amplified by Arm-PCR using iRepertoire HTBI primers to build TCR beta libraries. TCRdb analysed the multiplex PCR reads with MiXCR anew, one entry per CDR3 protein. The data show 500,000 or so distinct CDR3 sequences, about 16% seen once. These sequences were also reported in another study, on T cells in Graves' hyperthyroidism and ophthalmopathy.

The sequence derives from a woman aged 35 to 60 with Graves disease. Source: peripheral blood mononuclear cells (PBMCs), taken at new diagnosis, from a patient treated with antithyroid drugs. The chain recombines TRBV6-1 with TRBJ2-7; TRBD1 aligns across 8 bases. As DNA, the CDR3 is TGTGCCAGCCTGCGCAGGGGGCACTACGAGCAGTACTTC. This translates into CASLRRGHYEQYF.